The 2 T cell receptor beta chains reported below all come from one sample, sequenced in a study of blood T cell repertoires in COVID-19. Assay: immunoSEQ multiplex PCR; the TCRdb copy retains only in-frame clones and omits some. The sample lists around 300,000 clones; more than 80% were seen once. Input material: PBMCs or T cells enriched from blood (not recorded which). These receptors were collected from a woman aged 25 to 45 who had recovered from COVID-19.

Here the CDR3 DNA reads TGTGCCAGCAGTCCTCGGGGGGGGCGAGGGACCGGGGAGCTGTTTTTT. It translates to CASSPRGGRGTGELFF. This chain connects TRBV28 to TRBJ2-2, with 8 bases matching TRBD2. Trimming at V came to 5 bases and at J to 5 bases, leaving 10 bases not matched to a gene. Germline V gives CDR1 MDHEN, CDR2 SYDVKM. CDR3 length: 16 residues.

The J gene is TRBJ2-1, the V gene TRBV23-1; a weak D match, TRBD2 (6 bases). TRBV23-1 is identified as an open reading frame with a role that is uncertain. V lost 0 bases, J lost 3 bases, and 15 bases lay in between. This CDR3 is 17 amino acids long. The CDR3: CASSQSRDWPLYNEQFF. Here the CDR3 DNA reads TGCGCCAGCAGTCAATCACGGGACTGGCCCCTCTACAATGAGCAGTTCTTC.